This T cell receptor (beta chain) derives from a study of OX40 agonist ivuxolimab in advanced cancers. Sequencing was performed with immunoSEQ multiplex PCR; in TCRdb, only in-frame clones are kept and a portion is missing. Of roughly 26,000 clones listed, more than 80% are singletons. The sequenced sample was CD4+ or CD8+ T cells sorted from blood, obtained in a trial of the OX40 agonist ivuxolimab. The TCR originated in an adult with an advanced solid tumor such as melanoma, head and neck, liver or kidney cancer.

The CDR3 sequence: CASSRTSLPYEQYF. The CDR3 DNA reads TGTGCCAGCAGCAGGACATCACTTCCCTACGAGCAGTACTTC. V usage is TRBV5-8 and J usage is TRBJ2-7; a weak D match, TRBD1 (5 bases). The length of the CDR3 is 14 residues. CDR1 and CDR2 (germline): SGHTS, YDEGEE. The V and J ends lost 4 bases and 2 bases respectively, with 13 bases between them.